These 15 T cell receptor beta chains came from one sample sequenced in a study of T cell responses to AZD1222 COVID-19 vaccine. Clones were sequenced by immunoSEQ multiplex PCR, and TCRdb holds only the in-frame ones, with some missing. Of roughly 130,000 clones listed, roughly 92% are singletons. The sequencing here drew on peripheral blood, taken on day 0 of AZD1222 vaccination. Source of these receptors: an adult in good health.

This clone was counted once. The gene calls are TRBV6-5 and TRBJ1-6; D not certain. CDR3 length: 13 amino acids. V was pared by 0 bases and J by 12 bases, with 9 bases between. Germline lookup yields CDR1 MNHEY and CDR2 SVGAGI. DNA for the CDR3: TGTGCCAGCAGTTACTCGTTGATGGGACCCCTCCACTTT. Translated, it gives CASSYSLMGPLHF.

The gene calls are TRBV2 and TRBJ1-2; D gene unclear. CDR3 length: 13 residues. The germline CDR1 and CDR2 sequences are SNHLY and FYNNEI. Trimming took off 8 bases at V and 10 bases at J, with 20 bases between the two ends. This CDR3 is CASSRSGKTDYTF. CDR3 coding DNA: TGTGCCAGCTCCCGCAGTGGGAAGACGGACTACACCTTC.

This clone was observed once. The chain recombines TRBV6-5 with TRBJ2-2; D is possibly TRBD1 (6 bases). Germline CDR1 reads MNHEY; CDR2 reads SVGAGI. The CDR3 totals 12 residues. Between the trimmed V and J ends, which lost 6 bases and 4 bases, there was a span of 6 bases. The CDR3 here is CASRGGTGELFF. The CDR3 nucleotides read TGTGCCAGCAGAGGGGGCACCGGGGAGCTGTTTTTT.

The V call is TRBV6-5, the J call TRBJ1-5; 8 bases are shared with TRBD1. The CDR3 extends over 14 amino acids. The junction had 9 bases not matched to a gene; V was cut back by 9 bases and J by 5 bases. Germline-derived CDR1 and CDR2 are MNHEY and SVGAGI. The chain's CDR3 is CARDDARGHQPQHF. The CDR3 bases are TGTGCCAGAGATGATGCCAGGGGGCATCAGCCCCAGCATTTT.

The rearrangement links TRBV19 to TRBJ1-5; D remains ambiguous. There are 14 residues in the CDR3. Per germline, CDR1 LNHDA and CDR2 SQIVND (reference sequence). Trimming cost V 3 bases and J 0 bases, with 6 bases left between them. CDR3 in DNA: TGTGCCAGTAGTATCCCGAATAGCAATCAGCCCCAGCATTTT. This codes for CASSIPNSNQPQHF.

The rearrangement links TRBV5-1 to TRBJ1-3; D is perhaps TRBD1 (6 bases). The CDR3 extends over 16 amino acids. V dropped 0 bases and J dropped 0 bases, with 10 bases sitting between them. CDR1 is SGHRS, CDR2 YFSETQ, per germline. The CDR3 coding sequence is TGCGCCAGCAGCTTGGCGGGACAAACCTCTGGAAACACCATATATTTT. It codes for CASSLAGQTSGNTIYF.

The rearrangement uses TRBV6-6 and TRBJ1-2, with unresolved D. V was cut by 7 bases and J by 0 bases, with 12 bases left in between. The CDR3 sequence is 14 residues long. Germline V gene lookup returns CDR1 MNHNY and CDR2 SVGAGI (reference sequence). The CDR3 here is CASTPSVANYGYTF. DNA of the CDR3: TGTGCCAGCACCCCATCGGTGGCTAACTATGGCTACACCTTC.

This clone was picked up one time. The genes are TRBV2 and TRBJ2-3; the D is unclear. CDR3 length equals 14 residues. Germline V gives CDR1 SNHLY, CDR2 FYNNEI. Trimming shortened V by 2 bases and J by 5 bases, and 11 bases separated the two germline ends. As DNA, the CDR3 is TGTGCCAGCAGTGAAATAACACCGAGAGATACGCAGTATTTT. Translation: CASSEITPRDTQYF.

This chain connects TRBV11-1 to TRBJ2-5, with D possibly being TRBD2 (5 bases). This CDR3 contains 16 residues. V was cut by 1 base and J by 5 bases, with 17 bases left in between. Germline values: CDR1 SGHAT, CDR2 FQDESV (reference sequence). The CDR3 loop reads CASSLGLWRFGETQYF. The CDR3 nucleotides read TGTGCCAGCAGCTTAGGGTTATGGAGGTTCGGGGAGACCCAGTACTTC.

The rearrangement uses TRBV7-3 and TRBJ1-1; perhaps TRBD1 as D (5 bases). The germline V gene encodes CDR1 SGHTA and CDR2 FQGTGA. The CDR3 loop spans 16 amino acids. V lost 2 bases to trimming and J lost 3 bases, with 16 bases between them. DNA of the CDR3: TGTGCCAGCAGCTTAGGGGCCAGGGCATTGGACACTGAAGCTTTCTTT. It translates to CASSLGARALDTEAFF.

This chain joins TRBV10-3 and TRBJ2-1, with 11 bases fitting TRBD2. CDR1 ENHRY and CDR2 SYGVKD come from the germline V gene. V lost 6 bases to trimming and J lost 8 bases; unmatched junction nucleotides: 9. There are 15 residues in the CDR3. In nucleotides, the CDR3 is TGTGCCATCAGATCCGGTAGCGGGGGGGGGTATGAGCAGTTCTTC. Protein product: CAIRSGSGGGYEQFF.

The rearrangement joins TRBV6-5 to TRBJ2-7; perhaps TRBD2 as D (6 bases). Trimming pared 1 base from V and 7 bases from J, leaving 11 bases between. CDR3 length equals 13 residues. Per the germline V gene, CDR1 is MNHEY and CDR2 is SVGAGI. The CDR3 loop is CASSYWQGLEQYF. The CDR3, as DNA: TGTGCCAGCAGTTACTGGCAGGGACTTGAGCAGTACTTC.

J is TRBJ2-3 and V is TRBV18; D not resolved. V lost 6 bases, J lost 4 bases, and 8 bases lay in between. Germline-derived CDR1 and CDR2 are KGHSH and LQKENI. The CDR3 is made up of 12 amino acids. The CDR3 region has the DNA TGTGCCAGCTCTTTGGACGCAGATACGCAGTATTTT. It specifies CASSLDADTQYF.

The chain has TRBV18 and TRBJ1-6; TRBD1 might be the D (5 bases). The CDR3 length is 14 residues. CDR1 is KGHSH, CDR2 LQKENI, per germline. V was cut by 5 bases and J by 14 bases, with 19 bases left in between. CDR3 sequence reads: CASSTGTLGIALHF. The CDR3, as DNA: TGTGCCAGCTCAACCGGGACCCTGGGTATAGCCCTCCACTTT.

The chain couples TRBV18 to TRBJ1-2; 7 nucleotides line up with TRBD1. V shed 3 bases and J 2 bases; nucleotides not matched to a gene: 6. Germline V gene sequence: CDR1 KGHSH, CDR2 LQKENI. The CDR3 has 15 amino acids. In nucleotides, the CDR3 is TGTGCCAGCTCACCCCGACAGGGAAGCAACTATGGCTACACCTTC. Translated: CASSPRQGSNYGYTF.